This TCR beta chain was recovered during a study of cytomegalovirus exposure and HLA in healthy donors. The V gene's germline CDR1 is SNHLY and CDR2 FYNNEI. CDR3 length: 12 residues. V shed 6 bases and J shed 3 bases, with 5 bases lying between them. Concerning this clone: The target antigen is unknown.

Study conclusions and caveats: A few V segments could not be told apart, such as TRBV6-2 and TRBV6-3, and were left out.

PCR involved 60 Vbeta and 13 Jbeta primers. Method: immunoSEQ multiplex PCR; TCRdb's copy keeps in-frame clones and lacks some. The table lists around 140,000 clones, around nine tenths of them singletons. The clonotype was recovered from a woman aged 25 to 39 in good health and CMV-seronegative. The V gene is TRBV2, the J gene TRBJ1-4, with D uncertain. The material sequenced was PBMCs. The CDR3 nucleotides are TGTGCCAGCAGGGTAGCTAATGAAAAACTGTTTTTT. It translates to CASRVANEKLFF. The variable domain in full, with the rest retrieved from reference TRBV2 and TRBJ1-4, is EPEVTQTPSHQVTQMGQEVILRCVPISNHLYFYWYRQILGQKVEFLVSFYNNEISEKSEIFDDQFSVERPDGSNFTLKIRSTKLEDSAMYFCASRVANEKLFFGSGTQLSVL.